The clone carrying this T cell receptor beta chain has just a few counts. The antigen remains undetermined. A junction boundary mismatches the germline segment, possibly from a read error. The sample originates from a study of T cell repertoires in cytomegalovirus infection. Study context: Both recently identified HLA-C-restricted and well-studied HLA-B-restricted CMV epitopes were used in the study.

Study observations and caveats: Public TCR beta family frequency separated CMV-and-HLA carriers, including in an independent cohort. HLA-C-restricted, CMV-specific TCR beta clonotypes were dominant ex vivo.

Germline values: CDR1 SSHAT, CDR2 FNYEAQ (reference sequence). The CDR3 runs 18 residues. TCRdb re-called the reads with MiXCR, one entry per CDR3 protein. The data show approximately 990,000 distinct CDR3 sequences, roughly 30% seen once. The J gene is TRBJ2-1, the V gene TRBV7-7; no reliable D call. The material sequenced was cultured CD8+ T cells from PBMCs, taken from culture after CMV antigen stimulation. This sequence was found in a human donor in good health (CMV status not recorded). Some clones in this sample may be carry-over from other donors' samples. The CDR3 protein is CASSLEVFGALTYNEQFF. The CDR3 bases are TGTGCTAGCAGCTTAGAGGTGTTTGGAGCGTTGACCTACAATGAGCAGTTCTTC.